The 12 T cell receptor beta chains given below trace back to one sample, sequenced in a study of Graves' ophthalmopathy and Graves' hyperthyroidism. Amplification of TCR beta CDR3 regions used RNA transcripts. The workflow started with a first-round RT-PCR run with HTBI primers and then moved on to a second-round multiplex PCR. TCRdb fed the multiplex PCR reads into MiXCR, producing one record per CDR3 protein. The profile shows approximately 210,000 distinct CDR3 sequences, around 30% of them singletons. Sample: peripheral blood. All receptors come from a man in his fifties or sixties with Graves' ophthalmopathy.

V is TRBV12-3 or TRBV12-4 and J is TRBJ2-7, with TRBD1 matching over 11 bases. With V trimmed by 4 bases and J by 6 bases, 11 bases remained unmatched. The CDR3 spans 16 residues. The CDR3 is CASSYAHGTGGAEQYF. CDR3 nucleotide sequence: TGTGCCAGCAGTTATGCACACGGGACAGGGGGTGCCGAGCAGTACTTC.

As concerns this clonotype: At one end, the junction sequence differs from germline, possibly due to a read error. The chain links TRBV6-2 or TRBV6-3 to TRBJ1-2; D possibly corresponds to TRBD1 (6 bases). Germline-derived CDR1 and CDR2 are MNHEY and SVGEGT. CDR3 length: 18 residues. Here the CDR3 reads CASILNRDNSTRTAGYTF. The CDR3 DNA follows: TGTGCCAGCATCCTCAACCGGGACAACTCCACCAGGACTGCTGGCTACACTTTC.

This clonotype appeared many times. The V and J genes are TRBV6-1 and TRBJ2-7, with D tentatively TRBD1 or TRBD2 (5 bases each). The germline CDR1 and CDR2 sequences are MNHNS and SASEGT. This CDR3 contains 12 residues. V was clipped by 6 bases and J by 7 bases, with 13 bases between them. The chain's CDR3 is CASREGPGEQYF. CDR3 nucleotide sequence: TGTGCCAGCAGAGAGGGACCGGGGGAGCAGTACTTC.

This clonotype was counted at least ten times. This rearrangement joins TRBV11-2 to TRBJ1-1; D not resolved. This CDR3 comprises 11 residues. V lost 6 bases to trimming and J lost 5 bases, with 7 bases between them. Germline V CDR1 and CDR2: SGHAT, FQNNGV. This chain's CDR3 is CASRRGTEAFF. CDR3 coding DNA: TGTGCCAGCAGGCGAGGGACTGAAGCTTTCTTT. Using reference TRBV11-2 and TRBJ1-1 for the parts outside the CDR3, the full variable domain is EAGVAQSPRYKIIEKRQSVAFWCNPISGHATLYWYQQILGQGPKLLIQFQNNGVVDDSQLPKDRFSAERLKGVDSTLKIQPAKLEDSAVYLCASRRGTEAFFGQGTRLTVV.

This clonotype was observed at least ten times. The chain is built from TRBV11-1 and TRBJ2-5; 9 bases align to TRBD1. Germline lookup yields CDR1 SGHAT and CDR2 FQDESV (reference sequence). Trimming removed 4 bases from V and 0 bases from J; junction bases left unmatched: 9. The CDR3 is 17 residues long. The CDR3 region has the DNA TGTGCCAGCAGCTCGCCGACAGGGGGTGTATACCAAGAGACCCAGTACTTC. Amino acids: CASSSPTGGVYQETQYF.

This clonotype has at least ten counts. The J gene is TRBJ2-7, the V gene TRBV12-3 or TRBV12-4; tentatively, D is TRBD1 (5 bases). The CDR3 covers 13 residues. Trimming removed 8 bases from V and 0 bases from J, with 11 bases in between. The CDR3 coding sequence is TGTGCCAGCGTGGGGCGGAGCTCCTACGAGCAGTACTTC. Its translation is CASVGRSSYEQYF.

This clonotype has ten or more counts. The rearrangement links TRBV24-1 to TRBJ2-7; no definite D call. V was pared by 4 bases and J by 7 bases, with 13 bases between. The germline CDR1 and CDR2 sequences are KGHDR and SFDVKD. This CDR3 is built from 13 residues. CDR3: CATSDQSWGEQYF. CDR3 DNA: TGTGCCACCAGTGACCAGAGCTGGGGAGAGCAGTACTTC.

This clonotype was counted ten times or more. The chain joins TRBV6-2 or TRBV6-3 to TRBJ2-7; D remains unclear. Trimming cost V 6 bases and J 4 bases, with 10 bases left between them. The CDR3 runs 12 residues. From germline, CDR1 is MNHEY and CDR2 SVGEGT. In DNA form, the CDR3 reads TGTGCCAGCAGGGACCAAACTTACGAGCAGTACTTC. Its protein is CASRDQTYEQYF.

In this sample, this clonotype turned up many times. V usage is TRBV7-8 and J usage is TRBJ2-3; 16 nucleotides agree with TRBD2. Germline values: CDR1 SGHVS, CDR2 FQNEAQ. V trimming: 0 bases; J trimming: 2 bases; junction bases outside the gene matches: 8. The CDR3 runs to 20 residues. The CDR3 reads CASSLAGTSGRAINTDTQYF. Written as DNA, the CDR3 is TGTGCCAGCAGCTTAGCCGGGACTAGCGGGAGGGCGATTAACACAGATACGCAGTATTTT.

This clonotype was seen only a few times. The rearrangement uses TRBV11-2 and TRBJ1-5; D gene ambiguous. The germline CDR1 and CDR2 sequences are SGHAT and FQNNGV. Trimming took 5 bases from V and 2 from J, leaving 13 bases between them. There are 15 residues in the CDR3. CDR3 coding DNA: TGTGCCAGCAGCACCGGACCAGCGGGCAATCAGCCCCAGCATTTT. This gives the protein CASSTGPAGNQPQHF.

At least ten counts were recorded for this clonotype. CDR3 sequence: CASSLGGLDGNIQYF. The CDR3 DNA sequence: TGTGCCAGCAGCCTGGGGGGACTAGATGGAAACATTCAGTACTTC. The chain links TRBV6-6 to TRBJ2-4; TRBD2 matches 8 bases. V trimming: 6 bases; J trimming: 6 bases; junction bases outside the gene matches: 10. Per the germline V gene, CDR1 is MNHNY and CDR2 is SVGAGI (reference sequence). This CDR3 comprises 15 residues.

This CDR3 reads CASSFSRTGNNQPQHF. The CDR3 coding sequence is TGTGCCAGCAGTTTTAGCAGGACAGGGAACAATCAGCCCCAGCATTTT. The chain links TRBV12-3 or TRBV12-4 to TRBJ1-5, with 8 bases lining up with TRBD1. The V segment lost 3 bases and the J segment 3 bases; nucleotides outside the gene matches: 7. This CDR3 region has 16 residues.